The 3 T cell receptor beta chains given below trace back to one sample, sequenced in a study of blood T cell repertoires in COVID-19. Only in-frame clones appear in the TCRdb table, and some are missing; sequencing was by immunoSEQ multiplex PCR. The repertoire has under 300,000 clones, roughly 88% of them found once; the top ten carry 2% to 2.5%. Sequenced material: peripheral blood. The receptor source for this set is a woman aged 40 to 50 who had recovered from COVID-19.

Only a few counts were recorded for this clone. For the CDR3, the DNA is TGTGCCAGCAGCTTAGGAGGGGGACAGCCGAATGAAAAACTGTTTTTT. Its translation: CASSLGGGQPNEKLFF. V usage is TRBV7-9 and J usage is TRBJ1-4; 7 positions agree with TRBD1. The germline CDR1 and CDR2 sequences are SEHNR and FQNEAQ (reference sequence). The length of the CDR3 is 16 residues. V was pared by 1 base and J by 5 bases, with 7 bases of the junction left unmatched. Filled out from reference TRBV7-9 and TRBJ1-4, the complete variable domain reads DTGVSQNPRHKITKRGQNVTFRCDPISEHNRLYWYRQTLGQGPEFLTYFQNEAQLEKSRLLSDRFSAERPKGSFSTLEIQRTEQGDSAMYLCASSLGGGQPNEKLFFGSGTQLSVL.

This chain connects TRBV28 to TRBJ1-1; 12 bases match TRBD1. The CDR3 consists of 16 residues. Germline-derived CDR1 and CDR2 are MDHEN and SYDVKM. Trimming cost V 7 bases and J 4 bases; bases outside gene matches: 10. The DNA for the CDR3 is TGTGCCAGCACCTTAAACCGGGACAGGGGGCGCACTGAAGCTTTCTTT. This encodes CASTLNRDRGRTEAFF.

This clone came up once. This chain joins TRBV6-5 and TRBJ1-2, with TRBD1 matching over 7 bases. Germline V gives CDR1 MNHEY, CDR2 SVGAGI. With 5 bases clipped from V and 1 base from J, the junction kept 7 bases outside the gene matches. The CDR3 spans 15 residues. The DNA for the CDR3 is TGTGCCAGCAGTCCCTGGACAGGAGATAACTATGGCTACACCTTC. Translation gives CASSPWTGDNYGYTF.